One sample yielded the 6 T cell receptor beta chains listed below, sequenced in a study of cytomegalovirus exposure and HLA in healthy donors. In the PCR, 60 Vbeta and 13 Jbeta primers were used. Sequencing used immunoSEQ multiplex PCR; TCRdb keeps in-frame clones, though not all of them. The profile shows around 190,000 clones, approximately 85% of them singletons. The sample taken for sequencing was PBMCs. These receptors originate from a woman aged 45-60 years in good health and CMV-seronegative.

This clone has a single count. The CDR3 reads CASSATRGREEQYF. CDR3 DNA: TGTGCCAGCAGCGCCACCAGGGGGCGGGAAGAGCAGTACTTC. This chain links TRBV28 with TRBJ2-7, with TRBD1 matching over 8 bases. Germline V gene sequence: CDR1 MDHEN, CDR2 SYDVKM. J lost 7 bases, V lost 6 bases, and 11 bases had no gene match. CDR3 length: 14 residues.

The genes are TRBV18 and TRBJ2-7; TRBD1 agrees at 11 bases. CDR3 length: 15 residues. Per germline, CDR1 KGHSH and CDR2 LQKENI. Trimming cost V 5 bases and J 2 bases; bases outside gene matches: 5. The CDR3 bases are TGTGCCAGCTCATCTGGACAGGGGGCCACCTACGAGCAGTACTTC. This translates into CASSSGQGATYEQYF.

The chain joins TRBV5-6 to TRBJ2-2, with 9 nucleotides matching TRBD1. Germline CDR1 is SGHDT and CDR2 is YYEEEE. V trimming: 5 bases; J trimming: 4 bases; junction bases outside the gene matches: 6. The CDR3 consists of 15 residues. The CDR3 here is CASRWTGAVTGELFF. CDR3 DNA: TGTGCCAGCAGATGGACAGGGGCGGTCACCGGGGAGCTGTTTTTT.

The J gene is TRBJ2-1, the V gene TRBV5-1; 16 bases are shared with TRBD2. The ends lost 3 bases at V and 1 base at J; junction bases unmatched: 1. CDR3 length equals 17 residues. From germline, CDR1 is SGHRS and CDR2 YFSETQ. CDR3 bases: TGCGCCAGCAGCTCGGGACTAGCGGGAGGGTCCTACAATGAGCAGTTCTTC. Amino acids: CASSSGLAGGSYNEQFF. The variable domain in full, with the rest retrieved from reference TRBV5-1 and TRBJ2-1, is KAGVTQTPRYLIKTRGQQVTLSCSPISGHRSVSWYQQTPGQGLQFLFEYFSETQRNKGNFPGRFSGRQFSNSRSEMNVSTLELGDSALYLCASSSGLAGGSYNEQFFGPGTRLTVL.

The gene calls are TRBV12-5 and TRBJ1-1, with TRBD1 matching 7 bases. J lost 1 base, V lost 6 bases, and 5 bases had no gene match. The CDR3 has 14 residues. The germline V gene has CDR1 LGHNT and CDR2 FRNRAP. The CDR3 DNA reads as TGTGCTAGTGGGTATACAGGGGCGAACACTGAAGCTTTCTTT. Translating it yields CASGYTGANTEAFF.

A remark on this clone: One end of the junction is discordant with germline, which a read error may explain. The chain combines TRBV28 with TRBJ1-3, with 8 bases identical to TRBD1. There are 15 residues in the CDR3. Looked up from germline, CDR1 is MDHEN and CDR2 is SYDVKM. The CDR3 bases are TGTGCCAGCAGTTCCTCAGGGGGCGCTGGAAACATCATATATTTT. Translating gives CASSSSGGAGNIIYF.